This T cell receptor (beta chain) was identified in a study of T cell repertoires in cytomegalovirus infection. Study as a whole: Well-studied HLA-B-restricted epitopes and recently identified HLA-C-restricted epitopes of CMV were both used in the study. Carrying CMV and the relevant HLA type showed in public TCR beta signatures.

Notes on the study in general: Public TCR beta family frequency separated CMV-and-HLA carriers, including in an independent cohort. HLA-C-restricted CMV clonotypes gave the most frequent clonotype in two of eight donors.

Turning to this clonotype: The antigen is undetermined.

TCRdb reprocessed the reads with MiXCR, giving one entry per CDR3 protein. The table records approximately 990,000 distinct CDR3 sequences, less than 35% of them present only once. CDR1 is SEHNR, CDR2 FQNEAQ, per germline (reference sequence). V was clipped by 5 bases and J by 4 bases, with 15 bases between them. The CDR3 totals 15 residues. This specimen was cultured CD8+ T cells from PBMCs, taken from culture after CMV antigen stimulation. This sequence joins TRBV7-9 and TRBJ2-1; perhaps TRBD1 as D (6 bases). The receptor was derived from a human donor in good health (CMV status not recorded). Some clones in this sample may be carry-over from other donors' samples. The CDR3 here is CASSARDKRYNEQFF. CDR3 DNA sequence: TGTGCCAGCAGCGCCCGGGACAAAAGATACAATGAGCAGTTCTTC.